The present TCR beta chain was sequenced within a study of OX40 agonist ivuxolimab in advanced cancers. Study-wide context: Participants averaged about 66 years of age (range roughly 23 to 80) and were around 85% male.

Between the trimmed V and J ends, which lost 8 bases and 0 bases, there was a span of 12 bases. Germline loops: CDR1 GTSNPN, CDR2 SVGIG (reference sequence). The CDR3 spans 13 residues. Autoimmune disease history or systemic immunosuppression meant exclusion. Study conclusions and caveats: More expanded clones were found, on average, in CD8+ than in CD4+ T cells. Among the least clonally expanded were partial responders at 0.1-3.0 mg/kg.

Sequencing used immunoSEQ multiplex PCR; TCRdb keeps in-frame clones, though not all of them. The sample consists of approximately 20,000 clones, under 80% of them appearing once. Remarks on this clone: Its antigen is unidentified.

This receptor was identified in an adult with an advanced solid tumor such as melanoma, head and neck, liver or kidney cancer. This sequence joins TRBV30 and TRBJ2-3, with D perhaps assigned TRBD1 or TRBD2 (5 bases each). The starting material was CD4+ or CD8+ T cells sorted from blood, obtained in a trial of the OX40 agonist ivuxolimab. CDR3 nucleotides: TGTGCCCTCCGGGGCACTAGCACAGATACGCAGTATTTT. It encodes CALRGTSTDTQYF.